This T cell receptor gamma chain was profiled in a study of gammadelta T cells in human blood. By share of the sample, this clone is large. TCRdb re-called the RT-PCR reads via CATT. Among roughly 430 gamma-chain clones listed, about 8.4% were seen once. The CDR3 covers 12 residues. V lost 0 bases and J lost 8; bases outside the gene matches: 4. Looked up from germline, CDR1 is EGSNGY and CDR2 is YDSYNSKV. The chain joins TRGV2 to TRGJ1 or TRGJ2. Material for sequencing was non-Vgamma9Vdelta2 gamma-delta T cells from cord blood. The sequence derives from a newborn. CDR3 nucleotide sequence: TGTGCCACCTGGGACGGGCTCAATAAGAAACTCTTT. Translating it yields CATWDGLNKKLF.